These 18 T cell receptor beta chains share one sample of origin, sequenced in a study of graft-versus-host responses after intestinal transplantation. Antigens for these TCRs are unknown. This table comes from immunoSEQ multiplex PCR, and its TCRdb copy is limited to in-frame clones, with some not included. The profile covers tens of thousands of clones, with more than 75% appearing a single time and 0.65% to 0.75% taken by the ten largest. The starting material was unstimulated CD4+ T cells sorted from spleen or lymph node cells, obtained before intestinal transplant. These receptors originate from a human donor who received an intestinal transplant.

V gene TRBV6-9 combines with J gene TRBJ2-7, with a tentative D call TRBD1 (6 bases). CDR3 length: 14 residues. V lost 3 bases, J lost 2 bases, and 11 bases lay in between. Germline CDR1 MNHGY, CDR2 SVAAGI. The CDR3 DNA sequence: TGTGCCAGCAGTTACGAGGGGGACGCCTACGAGCAGTACTTC. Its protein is CASSYEGDAYEQYF.

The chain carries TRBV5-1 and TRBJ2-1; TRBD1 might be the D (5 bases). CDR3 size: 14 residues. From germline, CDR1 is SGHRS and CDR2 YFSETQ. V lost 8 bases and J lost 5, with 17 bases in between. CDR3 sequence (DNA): TGCGCCAGTCAGCCCCTGAGCAGGGACAATGAGCAGTTCTTC. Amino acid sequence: CASQPLSRDNEQFF.

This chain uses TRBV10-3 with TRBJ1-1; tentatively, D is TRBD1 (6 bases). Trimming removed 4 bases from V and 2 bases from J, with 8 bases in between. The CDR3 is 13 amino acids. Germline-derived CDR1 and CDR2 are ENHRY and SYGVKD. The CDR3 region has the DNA TGTGCCATCAGTGGGACAGCCAACACTGAAGCTTTCTTT. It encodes CAISGTANTEAFF.

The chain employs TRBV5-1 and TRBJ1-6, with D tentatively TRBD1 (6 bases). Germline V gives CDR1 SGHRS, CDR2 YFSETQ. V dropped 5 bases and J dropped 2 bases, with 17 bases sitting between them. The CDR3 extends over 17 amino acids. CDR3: CASRSGGTITYNSPLHF. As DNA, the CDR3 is TGCGCCAGCAGGTCCGGGGGCACTATTACCTATAATTCACCCCTCCACTTT.

CDR3 region: CASSPYDSGANEKLFF. The DNA for the CDR3 is TGTGCCAGTAGTCCTTACGACAGCGGGGCTAATGAAAAACTGTTTTTT. The rearrangement links TRBV19 to TRBJ1-4; TRBD1 is a possible D gene (5 bases). Germline V CDR1 and CDR2: LNHDA, SQIVND (reference sequence). The V end was cut by 5 bases, the J end by 3 bases, with 16 bases between. CDR3 length: 16 residues.

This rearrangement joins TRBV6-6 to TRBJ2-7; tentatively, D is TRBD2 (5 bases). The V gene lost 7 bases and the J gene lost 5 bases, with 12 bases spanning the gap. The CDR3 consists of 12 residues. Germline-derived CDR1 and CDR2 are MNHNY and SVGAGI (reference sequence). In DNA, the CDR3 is TGTGCCAGCACGGCCGGGGTCAACGAGCAGTACTTC. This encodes CASTAGVNEQYF.

The CDR3 region has the DNA TGTGCCAGCAGCTTGGGGGCTAGCGGGAACTACAATGAGCAGTTCTTC. This translates into CASSLGASGNYNEQFF. The gene calls are TRBV5-4 and TRBJ2-1; 9 nucleotides line up with TRBD2. J lost 3 bases, V lost 0 bases, and 4 bases had no gene match. The CDR3 consists of 16 residues. CDR1 is SGHNT and CDR2 is YYREEE in the germline V gene (reference sequence).

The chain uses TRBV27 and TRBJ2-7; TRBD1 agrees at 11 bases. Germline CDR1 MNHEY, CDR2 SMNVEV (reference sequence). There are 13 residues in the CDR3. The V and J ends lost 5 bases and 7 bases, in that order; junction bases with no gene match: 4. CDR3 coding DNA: TGTGCCAGCAGTCTGGACAGGGGGCGAGAGCAGTACTTC. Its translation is CASSLDRGREQYF.

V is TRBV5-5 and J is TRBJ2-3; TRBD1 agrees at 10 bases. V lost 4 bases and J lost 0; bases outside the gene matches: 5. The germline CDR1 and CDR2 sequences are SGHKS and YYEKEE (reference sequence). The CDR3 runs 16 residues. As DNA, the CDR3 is TGTGCCAGCAGCCCAGGGACAGGGGCGAGCACAGATACGCAGTATTTT. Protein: CASSPGTGASTDTQYF.

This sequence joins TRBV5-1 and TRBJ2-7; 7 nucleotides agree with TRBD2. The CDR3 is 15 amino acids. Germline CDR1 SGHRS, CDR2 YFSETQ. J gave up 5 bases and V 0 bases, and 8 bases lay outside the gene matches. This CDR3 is CASSLESGGLHEQYF. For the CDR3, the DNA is TGCGCCAGCAGCTTGGAATCGGGGGGTCTCCACGAGCAGTACTTC.

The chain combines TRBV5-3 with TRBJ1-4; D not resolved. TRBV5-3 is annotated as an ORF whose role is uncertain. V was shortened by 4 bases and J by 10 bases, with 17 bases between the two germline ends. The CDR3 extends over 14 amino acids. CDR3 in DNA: TGTGCCAGAAGCCCCTCCCAAATGGGTGGAAAACTGTTTTTT. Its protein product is CARSPSQMGGKLFF.

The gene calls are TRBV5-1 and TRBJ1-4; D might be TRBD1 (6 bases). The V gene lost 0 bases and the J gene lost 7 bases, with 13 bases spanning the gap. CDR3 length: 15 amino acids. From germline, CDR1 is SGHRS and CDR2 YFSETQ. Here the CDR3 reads CASSLEQGQGEKLFF. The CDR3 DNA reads TGCGCCAGCAGCTTGGAGCAGGGGCAAGGTGAAAAACTGTTTTTT.

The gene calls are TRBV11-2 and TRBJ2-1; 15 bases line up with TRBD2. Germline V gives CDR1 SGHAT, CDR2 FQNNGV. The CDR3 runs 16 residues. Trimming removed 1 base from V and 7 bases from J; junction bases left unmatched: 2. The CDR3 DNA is TGTGCCAGCAGCTTAGGGACTAGCGGGAGGGTAAATGAGCAGTTCTTC. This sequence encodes CASSLGTSGRVNEQFF. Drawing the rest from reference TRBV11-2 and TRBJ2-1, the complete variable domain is EAGVAQSPRYKIIEKRQSVAFWCNPISGHATLYWYQQILGQGPKLLIQFQNNGVVDDSQLPKDRFSAERLKGVDSTLKIQPAKLEDSAVYLCASSLGTSGRVNEQFFGPGTRLTVL.

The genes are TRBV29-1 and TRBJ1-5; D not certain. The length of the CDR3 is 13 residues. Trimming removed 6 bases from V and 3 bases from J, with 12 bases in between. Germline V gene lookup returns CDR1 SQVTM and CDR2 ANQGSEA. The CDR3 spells CSVQPEVNQPQHF. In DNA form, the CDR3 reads TGCAGCGTGCAACCGGAAGTCAATCAGCCCCAGCATTTT. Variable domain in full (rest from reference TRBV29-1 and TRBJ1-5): SAVISQKPSRDICQRGTSLTIQCQVDSQVTMMFWYRQQPGQSLTLIATANQGSEATYESGFVIDKFPISRPNLTFSTLTVSNMSPEDSSIYLCSVQPEVNQPQHFGDGTRLSIL.

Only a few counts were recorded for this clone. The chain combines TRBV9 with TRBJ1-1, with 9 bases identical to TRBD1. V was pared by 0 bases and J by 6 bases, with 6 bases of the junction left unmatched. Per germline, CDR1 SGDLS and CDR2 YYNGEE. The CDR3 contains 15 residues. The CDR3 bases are TGTGCCAGCAGCGTAGAGGACAGGGGAAGTTCTGAAGCTTTCTTT. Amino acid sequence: CASSVEDRGSSEAFF.

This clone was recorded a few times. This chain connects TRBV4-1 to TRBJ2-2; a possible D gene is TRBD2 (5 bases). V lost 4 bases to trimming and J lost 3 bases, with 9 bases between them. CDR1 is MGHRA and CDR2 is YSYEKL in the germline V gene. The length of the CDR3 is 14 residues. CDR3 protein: CASSLRDYTGELFF. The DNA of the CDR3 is TGCGCCAGCAGCCTCCGGGATTACACCGGGGAGCTGTTTTTT.

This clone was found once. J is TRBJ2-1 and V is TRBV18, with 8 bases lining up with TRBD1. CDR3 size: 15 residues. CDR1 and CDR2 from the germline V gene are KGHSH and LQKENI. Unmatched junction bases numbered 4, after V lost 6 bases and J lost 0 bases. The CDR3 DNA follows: TGTGCCAGCTCCCCTGACAGGGGCTCCTACAATGAGCAGTTCTTC. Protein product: CASSPDRGSYNEQFF.

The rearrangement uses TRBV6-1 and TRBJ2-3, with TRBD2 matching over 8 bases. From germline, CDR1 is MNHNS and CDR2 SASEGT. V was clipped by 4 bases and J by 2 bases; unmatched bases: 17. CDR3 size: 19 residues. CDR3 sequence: CASSGRLGASGGTTDTQYF. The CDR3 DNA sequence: TGTGCCAGCAGTGGACGACTTGGTGCGAGCGGGGGTACCACAGATACGCAGTATTTT.